The next 29 T cell receptor beta chains were all read from a single sample in a study of early T cells in non-severe SARS-CoV-2 infection. TCRdb re-derived calls from the 5' RACE reads in MiXCR, one entry per CDR3 protein. The sample lists tens of thousands of distinct CDR3 sequences, around 12% occurring once. The sequenced sample consisted of whole blood. The receptors come from an adult who was a healthcare worker with PCR-confirmed SARS-CoV-2 infection or an uninfected control (not recorded which).

V gene TRBV29-1 combines with J gene TRBJ2-7; weak D call: TRBD2 (6 bases). Germline CDR1 SQVTM, CDR2 ANQGSEA. The ends were cut back, 5 bases at V and 1 base at J, with 9 bases in the middle. The CDR3 loop spans 12 amino acids. The DNA of the CDR3 is TGCAGCGTTCGGGACTCTTCCTACGAGCAGTACTTC. It translates to CSVRDSSYEQYF.

The chain combines TRBV3-1 with TRBJ2-5; D not resolved. The CDR3 runs 15 residues. CDR1 LGHDT and CDR2 YNNKEL come from the germline V gene (reference sequence). The ends were cut back, 0 bases at V and 2 bases at J, with 10 bases in the middle. CDR3 sequence (DNA): TGTGCCAGCAGCCAAGATTTCAGCGAGCAAGAGACCCAGTACTTC. It translates to CASSQDFSEQETQYF.

The chain uses TRBV7-8 and TRBJ2-3, with D perhaps TRBD2 (6 bases). The CDR3 spans 14 residues. V was cut by 5 bases and J by 4 bases, with 13 bases left in between. Germline lookup yields CDR1 SGHVS and CDR2 FQNEAQ. The CDR3 is CASSQTGLSDTQYF. CDR3 bases: TGTGCCAGCAGCCAAACGGGACTGTCAGATACGCAGTATTTT.

This clonotype was observed a few times. The chain couples TRBV5-4 to TRBJ2-1, with a weak D call TRBD2 (6 bases). Trimming cost V 4 bases and J 4 bases, with 21 bases left between them. The CDR3 contains 17 residues. CDR1 is SGHNT and CDR2 is YYREEE in the germline V gene (reference sequence). The CDR3 DNA reads TGTGCCAGCAGCCCCCTTCCGGGAGCGGAACCGTACAATGAGCAGTTCTTC. Its translation is CASSPLPGAEPYNEQFF.

This clonotype has ten or more counts. The V and J genes are TRBV10-2 and TRBJ1-2, with D hard to call. The CDR3 sequence is 10 residues long. Looked up from germline, CDR1 is WSHSY and CDR2 is SAAADI. The germline V and J ends were trimmed by 7 bases and 6 bases, with 6 bases remaining between them. The CDR3, as DNA: TGCGCCAGCATCTATCATGGCTACACCTTC. This sequence encodes CASIYHGYTF.

CDR3 sequence (DNA): TGCGCCAGCAGCCAAGGAGCCGGGTCGACCGCCAAGACCCAGTACTTC. It yields the protein CASSQGAGSTAKTQYF. The chain couples TRBV4-1 to TRBJ2-5; no definite D call. CDR3 length: 16 residues. Per germline, CDR1 MGHRA and CDR2 YSYEKL. Trimming removed 1 base at V and 6 bases at J, with 18 bases between.

This chain joins TRBV5-1 and TRBJ2-3, with no clear D. This CDR3 has 12 residues. Trimming cost V 4 bases and J 2 bases, with 5 bases left between them. Germline values: CDR1 SGHRS, CDR2 YFSETQ. The CDR3 region is CASSLDTDTQYF. CDR3 DNA sequence: TGCGCCAGCAGCCTGGACACAGATACGCAGTATTTT. The full variable domain, rest sourced from reference TRBV5-1 and TRBJ2-3, is KAGVTQTPRYLIKTRGQQVTLSCSPISGHRSVSWYQQTPGQGLQFLFEYFSETQRNKGNFPGRFSGRQFSNSRSEMNVSTLELGDSALYLCASSLDTDTQYFGPGTRLTVL.

This clonotype was counted only a few times. V is TRBV7-3 and J is TRBJ2-2; TRBD2 matches 9 bases. CDR3 length equals 16 residues. The V and J ends lost 2 bases and 1 base, in that order; junction bases with no gene match: 2. In germline, CDR1 is SGHTA, CDR2 FQGTGA. The CDR3 sequence is CASSLLSGGNTGELFF. As DNA, the CDR3 is TGTGCCAGCAGCTTACTTAGCGGGGGGAACACCGGGGAGCTGTTTTTT.

Only a few counts were recorded for this clonotype. V gene TRBV7-9 combines with J gene TRBJ2-5; D possibly corresponds to TRBD1 (6 bases). V dropped 3 bases and J dropped 3 bases, with 11 bases sitting between them. CDR3 length equals 14 residues. CDR1 SEHNR and CDR2 FQNEAQ come from the germline V gene (reference sequence). The CDR3 reads CASSFLRTEETQYF. The CDR3 DNA follows: TGTGCCAGCAGCTTCTTAAGGACAGAAGAGACCCAGTACTTC.

This clonotype was picked up many times. The gene calls are TRBV19 and TRBJ2-6; D remains unclear. Germline V gene lookup returns CDR1 LNHDA and CDR2 SQIVND (reference sequence). Trimming cost V 3 bases and J 0 bases, with 6 bases left between them. This CDR3 region has 15 residues. The chain's CDR3 is CASSIGTSGANVLTF. The DNA for the CDR3 is TGTGCCAGTAGTATCGGCACCTCTGGGGCCAACGTCCTGACTTTC.

The V and J genes are TRBV7-9 and TRBJ2-1; D is undetermined. V was clipped by 1 base and J by 10 bases, with 20 bases between them. The CDR3 extends over 16 amino acids. Per germline, CDR1 SEHNR and CDR2 FQNEAQ (reference sequence). This CDR3 reads CASSLEVAVTLSEQFF. DNA for the CDR3: TGTGCCAGCAGCTTAGAAGTGGCGGTCACGTTATCAGAGCAGTTCTTC.

This clonotype appeared many times. The chain is built from TRBV7-9 and TRBJ2-3; D remains unclear. Trimming removed 0 bases at V and 5 bases at J, with 9 bases between. CDR1 and CDR2 (germline): SEHNR, FQNEAQ (reference sequence). This CDR3 has 14 amino acids. The CDR3 region is CASSLATARDTQYF. Here the CDR3 DNA reads TGTGCCAGCAGCTTAGCAACAGCTAGAGATACGCAGTATTTT.

The chain carries TRBV2 and TRBJ1-1; D gene uncertain. This CDR3 region has 14 residues. V was clipped by 5 bases and J by 0 bases, with 10 bases between them. Germline V gene sequence: CDR1 SNHLY, CDR2 FYNNEI. The CDR3 sequence is CASSPDPMNTEAFF. The CDR3 region has the DNA TGTGCCAGCAGTCCGGACCCTATGAACACTGAAGCTTTCTTT.

This clonotype was counted only a few times. V and J are TRBV6-2 or TRBV6-3 and TRBJ2-1; 10 bases are a match to TRBD2. J was trimmed by 6 bases and V by 5 bases; bases with no gene match: 10. This CDR3 comprises 16 residues. Germline loops: CDR1 MNHEY, CDR2 SVGEGT. CDR3 sequence (DNA): TGTGCCAGCAGTCAGCTAAGCGGGAGGGCCTCCAATGAGCAGTTCTTC. This codes for CASSQLSGRASNEQFF.

This clonotype was seen more than once but under ten times. The chain employs TRBV11-2 and TRBJ2-6; either TRBD1 or TRBD2 may supply D (6 bases each). Germline CDR1 SGHAT, CDR2 FQNNGV. The germline V and J ends were trimmed by 0 bases and 0 bases, with 12 bases remaining between them. The CDR3 extends over 18 amino acids. This chain's CDR3 is CASSLERGASSGANVLTF. The DNA of the CDR3 is TGTGCCAGCAGCTTAGAGAGGGGGGCTAGCTCTGGGGCCAACGTCCTGACTTTC.

This clonotype has a handful of counts. The chain combines TRBV5-6 with TRBJ2-1, with TRBD2 matching over 11 bases. The ends lost 0 bases at V and 0 bases at J; junction bases unmatched: 11. The CDR3 has 20 residues. Germline CDR1 and CDR2: SGHDT and YYEEEE. CDR3 sequence reads: CASSLDTGLAEYYSYNEQFF. The DNA for the CDR3 is TGTGCCAGCAGCTTGGATACGGGACTAGCGGAATATTACTCCTACAATGAGCAGTTCTTC.

This sequence joins TRBV11-1 and TRBJ1-1; D unclear. Germline V gene lookup returns CDR1 SGHAT and CDR2 FQDESV (reference sequence). V shed 2 bases and J shed 3 bases, with 10 bases lying between them. The CDR3 length is 14 residues. The CDR3 coding sequence is TGTGCCAGCAGCTTATCGCTGGCGGACACTGAAGCTTTCTTT. This codes for CASSLSLADTEAFF.

This chain uses TRBV5-4 with TRBJ2-5, with a possible D match to TRBD2 (6 bases). V was cut by 4 bases and J by 5 bases, with 12 bases left in between. Germline loops: CDR1 SGHNT, CDR2 YYREEE (reference sequence). The CDR3 has 13 amino acids. The CDR3 DNA follows: TGTGCCAGCAGCCAGGAGGGTGCGGAGACCCAGTACTTC. It specifies CASSQEGAETQYF. Filled out from reference TRBV5-4 and TRBJ2-5, the complete variable domain reads ETGVTQSPTHLIKTRGQQVTLRCSSQSGHNTVSWYQQALGQGPQFIFQYYREEENGRGNFPPRFSGLQFPNYSSELNVNALELDDSALYLCASSQEGAETQYFGPGTRLLVL.

This clonotype turned up a few times. The genes are TRBV4-1 and TRBJ2-1; no reliable D call. The ends were cut back, 3 bases at V and 3 bases at J, with 9 bases in the middle. The CDR3 is 14 amino acids. CDR1 MGHRA and CDR2 YSYEKL come from the germline V gene. The CDR3 DNA sequence: TGCGCCAGCAGCCAGGAATACTACTACAATGAGCAGTTCTTC. This sequence encodes CASSQEYYYNEQFF.

In its sample, this clonotype was seen a few times. The chain is built from TRBV12-3 or TRBV12-4 and TRBJ2-7, with 9 bases matching TRBD2. CDR3 length: 14 amino acids. The V gene end was trimmed by 5 bases and the J gene end by 2 bases; junction bases not matched to a gene: 4. The CDR3 nucleotides read TGTGCCAGCAGTCAGACTAGCGGTACCTACGAGCAGTACTTC. As protein: CASSQTSGTYEQYF.

The chain uses TRBV18 and TRBJ2-2; TRBD2 matches at 9 bases. This CDR3 has 17 amino acids. The germline V gene has CDR1 KGHSH and CDR2 LQKENI. V lost 3 bases, J lost 1 base, and 6 bases stayed unmatched. The CDR3 is CASSPYWTSVNTGELFF. CDR3 bases: TGTGCCAGCTCACCCTACTGGACTAGCGTGAACACCGGGGAGCTGTTTTTT.

This clonotype was detected ten times or more. This rearrangement joins TRBV10-1 to TRBJ2-2; D unresolved. Deletions cut 6 bases from V and 0 bases from J, with 8 bases between. The length of the CDR3 is 14 residues. Per the germline V gene, CDR1 is WNHNN and CDR2 is SYGVQD (reference sequence). The CDR3 coding sequence is TGCGCCAGCAGAATCAGCACGAACACCGGGGAGCTGTTTTTT. It is translated as CASRISTNTGELFF.

This clonotype was found many times. The J gene is TRBJ2-7, the V gene TRBV6-1; the match to TRBD2 covers 8 bases. CDR1 is MNHNS, CDR2 SASEGT, per germline. The trim removed 7 bases at V and 0 bases at J, leaving 11 bases unmatched. The CDR3 is 16 residues long. The CDR3 sequence is CASKGGLGTSSYEQYF. CDR3 DNA sequence: TGTGCCAGCAAGGGGGGCCTCGGGACTAGCTCCTACGAGCAGTACTTC.

The gene calls are TRBV11-2 and TRBJ2-1; 10 bases agree with TRBD2. The junction had 5 bases not matched to a gene; V was cut back by 0 bases and J by 6 bases. Germline loops: CDR1 SGHAT, CDR2 FQNNGV. This CDR3 is built from 16 residues. CDR3 nucleotides: TGTGCCAGCAGCTTAGAAAGCGGGAGGGTGTTCAATGAGCAGTTCTTC. Translating it yields CASSLESGRVFNEQFF.

This clonotype has ten or more counts. CDR3 residues: CASRGQGTGNQPQHF. In nucleotides, the CDR3 is TGTGCCAGCAGGGGACAGGGGACGGGCAATCAGCCCCAGCATTTT. V usage is TRBV2 and J usage is TRBJ1-5, with TRBD1 matching over 10 bases. J gave up 2 bases and V 6 bases, and 4 bases lay outside the gene matches. This CDR3 region has 15 residues. Per the germline V gene, CDR1 is SNHLY and CDR2 is FYNNEI.

A remark on this clonotype: A clone one base away is much larger, so this may be a read error. The genes are TRBV5-1 and TRBJ2-1; D remains ambiguous. This CDR3 comprises 12 residues. V shed 6 bases and J shed 8 bases, with 12 bases lying between them. Germline values: CDR1 SGHRS, CDR2 YFSETQ. The CDR3: CASTPDRDEQFF. In DNA form, the CDR3 reads TGCGCCAGCACCCCTGACCGGGATGAGCAGTTCTTC. The variable domain in full, with the rest retrieved from reference TRBV5-1 and TRBJ2-1, is KAGVTQTPRYLIKTRGQQVTLSCSPISGHRSVSWYQQTPGQGLQFLFEYFSETQRNKGNFPGRFSGRQFSNSRSEMNVSTLELGDSALYLCASTPDRDEQFFGPGTRLTVL.

This chain uses TRBV11-2 with TRBJ2-1; 7 nucleotides align to TRBD2. CDR3 length: 16 amino acids. V lost 5 bases, J lost 0 bases, and 7 bases stayed unmatched. The germline V gene encodes CDR1 SGHAT and CDR2 FQNNGV. CDR3 DNA sequence: TGTGCCAGCAGCCCAGAGGCTAGCGGCTCCTACAATGAGCAGTTCTTC. This encodes CASSPEASGSYNEQFF.

This clonotype was observed many times. The rearrangement uses TRBV9 and TRBJ2-6; D remains ambiguous. V lost 0 bases and J lost 0, with 16 bases in between. Germline CDR1 and CDR2: SGDLS and YYNGEE. The CDR3 extends over 19 amino acids. The CDR3 DNA reads TGTGCCAGCAGCGTAGCTTTCTCTCAGGCCGGCTCTGGGGCCAACGTCCTGACTTTC. Its translation is CASSVAFSQAGSGANVLTF.

The CDR3 loop reads CASSPGTGITGELFF. CDR3 nucleotide sequence: TGTGCCAGCAGTCCCGGGACAGGGATCACCGGGGAGCTGTTTTTT. This chain joins TRBV6-5 and TRBJ2-2, with TRBD1 matching 9 bases. The V and J ends lost 5 bases and 4 bases, in that order; junction bases with no gene match: 5. This CDR3 comprises 15 residues. Per the germline V gene, CDR1 is MNHEY and CDR2 is SVGAGI.